The 10 T cell receptor beta chains reported below all come from one sample, sequenced in a study of cytomegalovirus exposure and HLA in healthy donors (dated by TCRdb to about 2017). Libraries were built with the immunoSEQ multiplex PCR assay. For the multiplex PCR, a mixture combining 60 forward primers for TCR Vbeta segments and 13 reverse primers for TCR Jbeta segments was used. Imported from immuneACCESS, the table was reduced by TCRdb to in-frame sequences with V and J called. These copies leave out some clones; in studies compared against another copy, an unresolved V gene accounts for under half, and the cause of the remainder is not known. The sample records approximately 130,000 clones, 70% to 75% of which are singletons. The top ten hold 2.5% to 3.5% of the sample. The sample was PBMCs. The receptors were sampled from a man aged 25-45 years in good health and CMV-seronegative.

The chain employs TRBV6-6 and TRBJ1-1, with D uncertain. Trimming took 2 bases from V and 7 from J, leaving 8 bases between them. The CDR3 is 12 residues long. Germline lookup yields CDR1 MNHNY and CDR2 SVGAGI (reference sequence). The CDR3, as DNA: TGTGCCAGCAGTTACGGTGGCAATGAAGCTTTCTTT. This encodes CASSYGGNEAFF.

The chain recombines TRBV6-1 with TRBJ2-6; 8 bases map to TRBD1. This CDR3 comprises 19 residues. V trimming: 0 bases; J trimming: 0 bases; junction bases outside the gene matches: 7. Germline CDR1 reads MNHNS; CDR2 reads SASEGT. For the CDR3, the DNA is TGTGCCAGCAGTGAAGCTCCCCAGGGGGCTGTCTCTGGGGCCAACGTCCTGACTTTC. It specifies CASSEAPQGAVSGANVLTF.

This chain connects TRBV29-1 to TRBJ2-1, with 13 bases that match TRBD2. Looked up from germline, CDR1 is SQVTM and CDR2 is ANQGSEA. The CDR3 spans 14 residues. The trim removed 7 bases at V and 5 bases at J, leaving 5 bases unmatched. The CDR3 region is CSAMGLAGNNEQFF. DNA of the CDR3: TGCAGCGCCATGGGACTAGCGGGAAACAATGAGCAGTTCTTC.

The chain combines TRBV19 with TRBJ2-6; D not resolved. This CDR3 contains 12 residues. Germline CDR1 reads LNHDA; CDR2 reads SQIVND (reference sequence). Trimming left V 3 bases short and J 11 bases short, with 8 bases between. The CDR3 DNA is TGTGCCAGTAGTATGAGGCGGTACGTCCTGACTTTC. As protein: CASSMRRYVLTF.

This chain joins TRBV7-9 and TRBJ1-1; 9 bases map to TRBD1. Trimming took 4 bases from V and 4 from J; bases not matched to a gene: 4. This CDR3 is 14 amino acids long. Germline lookup yields CDR1 SEHNR and CDR2 FQNEAQ (reference sequence). CDR3 amino acids: CASSSVDRGTEAFF. For the CDR3, the DNA is TGTGCCAGCAGCTCGGTGGACAGGGGCACTGAAGCTTTCTTT.

The J gene is TRBJ2-5, the V gene TRBV6-5, with a tentative D call TRBD1 (6 bases). V was pared by 4 bases and J by 6 bases, with 12 bases between. The CDR3 has 13 amino acids. Per the germline V gene, CDR1 is MNHEY and CDR2 is SVGAGI. The CDR3 DNA follows: TGTGCCAGCAGTTGGCCCGGGACAAAGACCCAGTACTTC. As protein: CASSWPGTKTQYF.

The V gene is TRBV28, the J gene TRBJ1-1; a possible D gene is TRBD1 (6 bases). Germline values: CDR1 MDHEN, CDR2 SYDVKM. Trimming cost V 2 bases and J 8 bases, with 9 bases left between them. The CDR3 length is 12 residues. The CDR3 DNA reads as TGTGCCAGCAGTTTACGCGACAGGGAAGCTTTCTTT. It specifies CASSLRDREAFF.

J is TRBJ1-3 and V is TRBV10-3, with a tentative D call TRBD1 (5 bases). V shed 4 bases and J shed 0 bases, with 10 bases lying between them. Germline-derived CDR1 and CDR2 are ENHRY and SYGVKD. The CDR3 loop spans 15 amino acids. In DNA form, the CDR3 reads TGTGCCATCAGTGGGACGGGGGACTCTGGAAACACCATATATTTT. Protein product: CAISGTGDSGNTIYF.

Here the CDR3 reads CASSLPTGSTEAFF. The CDR3 bases are TGTGCCAGCAGTCTTCCGACAGGGTCGACTGAAGCTTTCTTT. This chain links TRBV28 with TRBJ1-1; 7 bases match TRBD1. V was clipped by 5 bases and J by 5 bases; unmatched bases: 8. The CDR3 is 14 residues long. Germline V CDR1 and CDR2: MDHEN, SYDVKM.

The chain recombines TRBV28 with TRBJ1-1; weak D call: TRBD1 (5 bases). Germline-derived CDR1 and CDR2 are MDHEN and SYDVKM. This CDR3 has 14 amino acids. Trimming took off 5 bases at V and 0 bases at J, with 10 bases between the two ends. The CDR3 here is CASSLRALNTEAFF. In DNA form, the CDR3 reads TGTGCCAGCAGTCTCAGGGCCTTGAACACTGAAGCTTTCTTT.